A single sample gave rise to the 18 T cell receptor beta chains below, sequenced in a study of PD-L1 blockade in urothelial cancer (dated by TCRdb to between 2016 and 2019). The sample's time point label, in plain terms: pretreatment peripheral blood. Library preparation used the immunoSEQ multiplex PCR assay. The table was pulled from immuneACCESS by TCRdb, which kept in-frame rearrangements only. Such tables lose some clones; where checked, under half of the loss comes from unresolved V genes, and the rest has no known cause. This sample has approximately 56,000 clones in its table, and 85% to 90% of those were observed once. Around a sixth of the sample is taken by the ten largest. Sequenced material: PBMCs, taken around atezolizumab (anti-PD-L1) treatment. These receptors were obtained from a man between 70 and 80 years old with urothelial cancer.

This rearrangement joins TRBV5-6 to TRBJ2-3, with 8 bases identical to TRBD1. Germline values: CDR1 SGHDT, CDR2 YYEEEE. With V trimmed by 1 base and J by 14 bases, 15 bases remained unmatched. CDR3 size: 15 residues. The CDR3 is CASSLNRGTHRYAYF. The CDR3 DNA sequence: TGTGCCAGCAGCTTGAACAGGGGGACCCACAGATACGCGTATTTT.

The rearrangement uses TRBV7-3 and TRBJ2-1, with TRBD2 identical over 7 bases. The CDR3 extends over 16 amino acids. V shed 2 bases, J shed 9 bases, and the junction held 13 bases outside the gene matches. Germline V gives CDR1 SGHTA, CDR2 FQGTGA. CDR3 bases: TGTGCCAGCAGCTTATTCGGCGGGAGTCTCTCCTCTGAGCAGTTCTTC. Its translation is CASSLFGGSLSSEQFF. Drawing the rest from reference TRBV7-3 and TRBJ2-1, the complete variable domain is GAGVSQTPSNKVTEKGKYVELRCDPISGHTALYWYRQSLGQGPEFLIYFQGTGAADDSGLPNDRFFAVRPEGSVSTLKIQRTERGDSAVYLCASSLFGGSLSSEQFFGPGTRLTVL.

The V gene is TRBV4-1, the J gene TRBJ2-1; D call uncertain. V dropped 1 base and J dropped 2 bases, with 9 bases sitting between them. Germline CDR1 and CDR2: MGHRA and YSYEKL. This CDR3 spans 15 amino acids. CDR3 region: CASSQGFGPYNEQFF. The DNA for the CDR3 is TGCGCCAGCAGCCAAGGGTTTGGGCCCTACAATGAGCAGTTCTTC.

This chain uses TRBV28 with TRBJ2-7, with 7 bases that match TRBD2. CDR3 size: 16 residues. Germline trimming cut 4 bases from V and 3 bases from J; bases unmatched to any gene: 12. CDR1 and CDR2 (germline): MDHEN, SYDVKM. The CDR3 protein is CASSSRYSGALYEQYF. DNA of the CDR3: TGTGCCAGCAGTTCTCGATACAGCGGGGCGCTCTACGAGCAGTACTTC.

This clone was counted once. The chain carries TRBV2 and TRBJ2-1; no firm D call. V lost 8 bases to trimming and J lost 6 bases, with 8 bases between them. CDR1 SNHLY and CDR2 FYNNEI come from the germline V gene. The CDR3 covers 11 residues. The CDR3 DNA is TGTGCCAGCGCGCAGGCCAATGAGCAGTTCTTC. Its protein is CASAQANEQFF.

The chain combines TRBV6-1 with TRBJ1-3; D uncertain. Germline V gene lookup returns CDR1 MNHNS and CDR2 SASEGT. The CDR3 contains 15 residues. V was shortened by 3 bases and J by 0 bases, with 9 bases between the two germline ends. Here the CDR3 reads CASSEQAVSGNTIYF. CDR3 DNA: TGTGCCAGCAGTGAGCAGGCAGTCTCTGGAAACACCATATATTTT.

The sample holds one count of this clone. The chain carries TRBV6-5 and TRBJ2-7, with 9 nucleotides matching TRBD1. J gave up 3 bases and V 5 bases, and 2 bases lay outside the gene matches. The CDR3 consists of 13 residues. CDR1 MNHEY and CDR2 SVGAGI come from the germline V gene. CDR3 bases: TGTGCCAGCAGTGGGACAGGGAGCTACGAGCAGTACTTC. Protein product: CASSGTGSYEQYF.

V and J are TRBV29-1 and TRBJ2-7; TRBD1 might be the D (6 bases). From germline, CDR1 is SQVTM and CDR2 ANQGSEA. V was trimmed by 3 bases and J by 4 bases, leaving 10 bases between them. The CDR3 sequence is 12 residues long. DNA of the CDR3: TGCAGCGTTGACGTTACAGGGTACGAGCAGTACTTC. Translated, it gives CSVDVTGYEQYF.

V and J are TRBV5-4 and TRBJ2-5; the match to TRBD2 covers 10 bases. V dropped 4 bases and J dropped 2; count of bases not matched to a gene: 5. Per the germline V gene, CDR1 is SGHNT and CDR2 is YYREEE (reference sequence). This CDR3 contains 15 residues. CDR3 DNA sequence: TGTGCCAGCAGCGGTACTAGCGGGAATCAAGAGACCCAGTACTTC. Translating it yields CASSGTSGNQETQYF.

This chain uses TRBV5-4 with TRBJ2-7; 12 bases map to TRBD1. With V trimmed by 4 bases and J by 4 bases, 6 bases remained unmatched. Germline CDR1 reads SGHNT; CDR2 reads YYREEE (reference sequence). This CDR3 comprises 15 residues. The CDR3 DNA reads TGTGCCAGCAGCCAGAAGGGACAGGGGGCTTACGAGCAGTACTTC. This codes for CASSQKGQGAYEQYF.

This chain uses TRBV5-1 with TRBJ1-2; 10 bases line up with TRBD1. The germline gives CDR1 SGHRS, CDR2 YFSETQ. The CDR3 is 14 residues long. The V and J ends lost 0 bases and 4 bases, in that order; junction bases with no gene match: 0. The chain's CDR3 is CASSLGDRGYGYTF. The CDR3 DNA reads as TGCGCCAGCAGCTTGGGGGACAGGGGCTATGGCTACACCTTC.

The chain is built from TRBV10-2 and TRBJ2-1; D gene unclear. The CDR3 runs to 13 residues. V shed 5 bases and J shed 8 bases, with 13 bases lying between them. Germline values: CDR1 WSHSY, CDR2 SAAADI. DNA for the CDR3: TGCGCCAGCAGTCAACTCTTTACCGATGAGCAGTTCTTC. This translates into CASSQLFTDEQFF.

The V gene is TRBV30, the J gene TRBJ2-5; 8 nucleotides agree with TRBD2. V lost 2 bases, J lost 6 bases, and 5 bases stayed unmatched. Germline V gene data show CDR1 as GTSNPN and CDR2 as SVGIG (reference sequence). The CDR3 is made up of 13 amino acids. The DNA of the CDR3 is TGTGCCTGGAGTCCCGGGACTAGGAAGACCCAGTACTTC. Translated: CAWSPGTRKTQYF.

This clone was detected once. V usage is TRBV27 and J usage is TRBJ1-2; weak D call: TRBD1 (6 bases). CDR3 size: 14 residues. CDR1 is MNHEY, CDR2 SMNVEV, per germline (reference sequence). The V gene lost 0 bases and the J gene lost 2 bases, with 7 bases spanning the gap. The CDR3 DNA reads TGTGCCAGCAGTTTATCGGACAGAAACTATGGCTACACCTTC. Translated, it gives CASSLSDRNYGYTF.

The gene calls are TRBV4-2 and TRBJ2-2; TRBD2 is a possible D gene (5 bases). Germline V gives CDR1 LGHNA, CDR2 YNFKEQ. The CDR3 covers 16 residues. V lost 0 bases and J 3 bases, leaving 11 bases between the germline ends. The CDR3 protein is CASSQEALAYTGELFF. The CDR3 DNA is TGTGCCAGCAGCCAAGAAGCGCTAGCTTACACCGGGGAGCTGTTTTTT.

This rearrangement joins TRBV5-1 to TRBJ2-1; 12 nucleotides agree with TRBD2. The CDR3 is 16 residues long. Losses at the gene ends were 0 bases for V and 6 bases for J; bases not matched to a gene: 4. The germline V gene has CDR1 SGHRS and CDR2 YFSETQ. The CDR3 coding sequence is TGCGCCAGCAGCTTGGTGTCTAGCGGGAGGGGCAATGAGCAGTTCTTC. Translated: CASSLVSSGRGNEQFF.

V gene TRBV5-1 combines with J gene TRBJ2-7, with unresolved D. Germline V gives CDR1 SGHRS, CDR2 YFSETQ. This CDR3 contains 13 residues. The V end was cut by 5 bases, the J end by 0 bases, with 9 bases between. The CDR3 is CASRYESSYEQYF. The CDR3 coding sequence is TGCGCCAGCAGGTACGAGAGCTCCTACGAGCAGTACTTC.

The chain employs TRBV7-3 and TRBJ2-7, with a possible D match to TRBD2 (7 bases). The CDR3 totals 14 residues. CDR1 is SGHTA and CDR2 is FQGTGA in the germline V gene. V was cut by 5 bases and J by 5 bases, with 16 bases left in between. DNA for the CDR3: TGTGCCAGCAGCCAAGGGGGGGGTAGGGACGAGCAGTACTTC. Residues: CASSQGGGRDEQYF.